These 20 T cell receptor beta chains share one sample of origin, sequenced in a study of CD8 T cells in ankylosing spondylitis. Their antigens are not known. The study's findings and limits: There was a TCR beta motif, made of fewer than 10 highly homologous variants, that appeared characteristic of ankylosing spondylitis blood.

Using its own MiXCR run on the 5' RACE reads, TCRdb lists one record per CDR3 protein. This table holds a few hundred thousand distinct CDR3 sequences, roughly 13% found once. Material: blood, either unsorted or a sorted T cell fraction (not recorded which). The receptors shown here come from a male donor with ankylosing spondylitis.

Many counts were recorded for this clonotype. This chain uses TRBV5-1 with TRBJ1-1; a possible D gene is TRBD1 (5 bases). The ends were cut back, 0 bases at V and 0 bases at J, with 9 bases in the middle. CDR1 and CDR2 from the germline V gene are SGHRS and YFSETQ. The CDR3 totals 15 residues. The CDR3: CASSLEPGVNTEAFF. In DNA form, the CDR3 reads TGCGCCAGCAGCTTGGAACCGGGGGTGAACACTGAAGCTTTCTTT.

This chain uses TRBV4-2 with TRBJ1-1; TRBD1 is a possible D gene (6 bases). The CDR3 length is 15 residues. Trimming pared 4 bases from V and 3 bases from J, leaving 15 bases between. Looked up from germline, CDR1 is LGHNA and CDR2 is YNFKEQ. CDR3: CASSPLGGADTEAFF. DNA for the CDR3: TGTGCCAGCAGCCCTCTTGGGGGCGCAGACACTGAAGCTTTCTTT.

This clonotype has a handful of counts. The V and J genes are TRBV10-2 and TRBJ2-3; TRBD2 matches at 12 bases. This CDR3 is built from 15 residues. Germline trimming cut 6 bases from V and 6 bases from J; bases unmatched to any gene: 7. The germline V gene has CDR1 WSHSY and CDR2 SAAADI. CDR3 amino acids: CASRPRLAGDDTQYF. CDR3 DNA sequence: TGCGCCAGCAGGCCCCGACTAGCGGGAGATGATACGCAGTATTTT.

This clonotype has just a few counts. As DNA, the CDR3 is TGCGCCAGCAGCTTGGCCGGGGACTACAATCAGCCCCAGCATTTT. Translating gives CASSLAGDYNQPQHF. The chain carries TRBV5-1 and TRBJ1-5; weak D call: TRBD1 (5 bases). Germline lookup yields CDR1 SGHRS and CDR2 YFSETQ. The CDR3 contains 15 residues. Trimming removed 0 bases at V and 3 bases at J, with 10 bases between.

The CDR3 loop reads CASSSRRRSGANVLTF. The CDR3 nucleotides read TGTGCCAGCAGCTCCCGGAGAAGGTCTGGGGCCAACGTCCTGACTTTC. The chain recombines TRBV13 with TRBJ2-6; the D is unclear. The CDR3 extends over 16 amino acids. The V and J ends lost 4 bases and 1 base respectively, with 11 bases between them. Germline CDR1 PRHDT, CDR2 FYEKMQ (reference sequence).

This clonotype was recorded many times. The chain recombines TRBV5-5 with TRBJ2-2; 11 bases agree with TRBD2. Losses at the gene ends were 3 bases for V and 3 bases for J; bases not matched to a gene: 7. This CDR3 spans 17 amino acids. Germline V gene data show CDR1 as SGHKS and CDR2 as YYEKEE (reference sequence). The CDR3 DNA reads TGTGCCAGCAGCTCGGCTAGCGGGAGGATCGACACCGGGGAGCTGTTTTTT. Its translation is CASSSASGRIDTGELFF.

This chain uses TRBV2 with TRBJ2-1; D uncertain. Germline V lookup: CDR1 SNHLY, CDR2 FYNNEI. The CDR3 consists of 15 residues. V lost 2 bases to trimming and J lost 2 bases, with 10 bases between them. The CDR3 region is CASSERQVTYNEQFF. The CDR3 nucleotides are TGTGCCAGCAGTGAAAGGCAGGTAACCTACAATGAGCAGTTCTTC.

This clonotype was seen only a few times. The rearrangement uses TRBV9 and TRBJ2-3, with 9 bases fitting TRBD2. After removal of 1 base from V and 6 bases from J, the junction contained 9 bases not matched to a gene. The V gene's germline CDR1 is SGDLS and CDR2 YYNGEE. CDR3 length: 16 amino acids. CDR3 residues: CASSVRAGGGPDTQYF. CDR3 nucleotides: TGTGCCAGCAGCGTAAGAGCGGGAGGTGGGCCGGATACGCAGTATTTT.

J is TRBJ2-3 and V is TRBV18; D is unresolved. Germline loops: CDR1 KGHSH, CDR2 LQKENI. This CDR3 has 15 amino acids. With 3 bases removed from V and 0 bases from J, the gap between germline ends came to 10 bases. CDR3 loop: CASSPVLESTDTQYF. The CDR3 DNA reads as TGTGCCAGCTCACCTGTATTGGAGAGCACAGATACGCAGTATTTT.

This clonotype has at least ten counts. This sequence joins TRBV29-1 and TRBJ2-1; 12 positions agree with TRBD2. Trimming at V came to 4 bases and at J to 8 bases, leaving 3 bases not matched to a gene. The CDR3 is made up of 13 amino acids. Germline lookup yields CDR1 SQVTM and CDR2 ANQGSEA. The CDR3 DNA reads TGCAGCGTTGGACTAGCGGGAGAGTATGAGCAGTTCTTC. It codes for CSVGLAGEYEQFF.

V is TRBV11-1 and J is TRBJ2-3; possible D gene TRBD2, 6 bases. The V and J ends lost 1 base and 2 bases respectively, with 22 bases between them. Germline V gene lookup returns CDR1 SGHAT and CDR2 FQDESV (reference sequence). This CDR3 is built from 19 residues. In DNA, the CDR3 is TGTGCCAGCAGCTTAGTTAAAGCGGAGGAGGGTCATTTCACAGATACGCAGTATTTT. Protein product: CASSLVKAEEGHFTDTQYF.

This clonotype was detected many times. The chain is built from TRBV5-1 and TRBJ1-4; 9 nucleotides align to TRBD1. J gave up 8 bases and V 2 bases, and 7 bases lay outside the gene matches. Germline CDR1 reads SGHRS; CDR2 reads YFSETQ. This CDR3 is 15 amino acids long. Here the CDR3 DNA reads TGCGCCAGCAGCTTCAGACAGGGGGGAGAAGAAAAACTGTTTTTT. It codes for CASSFRQGGEEKLFF. Based on the CDR3 plus reference TRBV5-1 and TRBJ1-4, the full variable domain is KAGVTQTPRYLIKTRGQQVTLSCSPISGHRSVSWYQQTPGQGLQFLFEYFSETQRNKGNFPGRFSGRQFSNSRSEMNVSTLELGDSALYLCASSFRQGGEEKLFFGSGTQLSVL.

CDR3 sequence (DNA): TGTGCCATCAGACTAGCGGGCAACACCGGGGAGCTGTTTTTT. As protein: CAIRLAGNTGELFF. The chain is built from TRBV10-3 and TRBJ2-2, with TRBD2 identical over 9 bases. The CDR3 runs 14 residues. The ends lost 6 bases at V and 2 bases at J; junction bases unmatched: 1. From germline, CDR1 is ENHRY and CDR2 SYGVKD.

This clonotype was detected many times. V usage is TRBV12-3 or TRBV12-4 and J usage is TRBJ1-2; 9 bases agree with TRBD1. With 3 bases clipped from V and 6 bases from J, the junction kept 8 bases outside the gene matches. CDR3 length: 15 amino acids. The CDR3 spells CASSLRQGVVDGYTF. CDR3 bases: TGTGCCAGCAGTTTGAGACAGGGGGTTGTCGATGGCTACACCTTC.

This clonotype appeared a few times. V and J are TRBV7-9 and TRBJ2-5; D might be TRBD2 (5 bases). V was shortened by 5 bases and J by 6 bases, with 19 bases between the two germline ends. Germline assignment: CDR1 SEHNR and CDR2 FQNEAQ (reference sequence). The CDR3 covers 15 residues. The CDR3 loop reads CASSRDHPSGKTQYF. As DNA, the CDR3 is TGTGCCAGCAGCCGGGATCACCCTTCAGGAAAGACCCAGTACTTC. The entire variable domain, with the rest obtained from reference TRBV7-9 and TRBJ2-5, is as follows: DTGVSQNPRHKITKRGQNVTFRCDPISEHNRLYWYRQTLGQGPEFLTYFQNEAQLEKSRLLSDRFSAERPKGSFSTLEIQRTEQGDSAMYLCASSRDHPSGKTQYFGPGTRLLVL.

V is TRBV20-1 and J is TRBJ2-7; D ambiguous. Germline lookup yields CDR1 DFQATT and CDR2 SNEGSKA (reference sequence). This CDR3 is 13 amino acids long. The V end lost 3 bases, the J end lost 3 bases, and 12 bases lay between the germline ends. This CDR3 is CSARGGPNYEQYF. The CDR3 coding sequence is TGCAGTGCTAGGGGCGGACCAAACTACGAGCAGTACTTC.

V gene TRBV6-1 combines with J gene TRBJ1-2; unclear D gene. The CDR3 covers 14 residues. CDR1 and CDR2 from the germline V gene are MNHNS and SASEGT. V lost 3 bases to trimming and J lost 5 bases, with 13 bases between them. CDR3 region: CASSESLGRYGYTF. For the CDR3, the DNA is TGTGCCAGCAGTGAGAGCCTAGGGAGGTATGGCTACACCTTC.

This chain joins TRBV5-1 and TRBJ2-5; tentative D call: TRBD2 (6 bases). Per the germline V gene, CDR1 is SGHRS and CDR2 is YFSETQ. V lost 3 bases to trimming and J lost 2 bases, with 11 bases between them. The CDR3 consists of 14 residues. As DNA, the CDR3 is TGCGCCAGCAGCTCGGGGGACGGGCAAGAGACCCAGTACTTC. Translation: CASSSGDGQETQYF. The variable domain in full, completed from reference TRBV5-1 and TRBJ2-5, reads KAGVTQTPRYLIKTRGQQVTLSCSPISGHRSVSWYQQTPGQGLQFLFEYFSETQRNKGNFPGRFSGRQFSNSRSEMNVSTLELGDSALYLCASSSGDGQETQYFGPGTRLLVL.

This rearrangement joins TRBV29-1 to TRBJ1-1; D is ambiguous. The ends were cut back, 1 base at V and 5 bases at J, with 20 bases in the middle. This CDR3 contains 16 residues. Germline V gene lookup returns CDR1 SQVTM and CDR2 ANQGSEA. This CDR3 is CSVEVTRESRMTEAFF. The CDR3 DNA follows: TGCAGCGTTGAAGTTACTAGGGAAAGTAGGATGACTGAAGCTTTCTTT.

The rearrangement uses TRBV6-2 or TRBV6-3 and TRBJ2-3, with 11 bases matching TRBD2. V was clipped by 0 bases and J by 4 bases; unmatched bases: 6. This CDR3 has 17 residues. Germline loops: CDR1 MNHEY, CDR2 SVGEGT. CDR3 in DNA: TGTGCCAGCAGTTACTCAGCTAGCGGGAGGTTCGCAGATACGCAGTATTTT. Translating it yields CASSYSASGRFADTQYF.